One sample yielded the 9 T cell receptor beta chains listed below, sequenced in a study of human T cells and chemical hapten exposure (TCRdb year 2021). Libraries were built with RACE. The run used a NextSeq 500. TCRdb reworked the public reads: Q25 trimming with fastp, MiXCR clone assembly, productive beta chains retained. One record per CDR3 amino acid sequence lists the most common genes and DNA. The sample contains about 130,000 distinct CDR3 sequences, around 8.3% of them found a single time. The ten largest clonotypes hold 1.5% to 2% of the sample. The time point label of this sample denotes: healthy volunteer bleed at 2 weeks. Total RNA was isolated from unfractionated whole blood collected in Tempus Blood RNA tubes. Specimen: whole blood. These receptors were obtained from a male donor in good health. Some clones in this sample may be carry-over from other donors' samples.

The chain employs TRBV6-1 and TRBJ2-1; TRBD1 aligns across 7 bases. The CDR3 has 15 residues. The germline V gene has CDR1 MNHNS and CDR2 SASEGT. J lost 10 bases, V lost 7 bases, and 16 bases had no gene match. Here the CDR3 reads CASNLGTVKAGEQFF. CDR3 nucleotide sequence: TGTGCCAGCAACCTTGGGACAGTAAAGGCCGGGGAGCAGTTCTTC.

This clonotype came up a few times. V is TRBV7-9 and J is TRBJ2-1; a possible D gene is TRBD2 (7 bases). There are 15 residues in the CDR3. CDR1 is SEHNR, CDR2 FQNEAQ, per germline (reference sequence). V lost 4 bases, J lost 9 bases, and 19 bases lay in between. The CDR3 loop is CASSSIAAGASEQFF. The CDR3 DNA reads TGTGCCAGCAGCTCCATAGCGGCGGGGGCTAGTGAGCAGTTCTTC.

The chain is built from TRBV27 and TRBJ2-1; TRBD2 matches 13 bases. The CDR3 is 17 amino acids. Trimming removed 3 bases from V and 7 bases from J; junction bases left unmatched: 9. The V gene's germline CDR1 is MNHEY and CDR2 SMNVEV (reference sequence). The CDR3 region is CASSLGLAGPSRNEQFF. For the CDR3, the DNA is TGTGCCAGCAGTTTGGGACTAGCGGGACCTAGTAGGAATGAGCAGTTCTTC.

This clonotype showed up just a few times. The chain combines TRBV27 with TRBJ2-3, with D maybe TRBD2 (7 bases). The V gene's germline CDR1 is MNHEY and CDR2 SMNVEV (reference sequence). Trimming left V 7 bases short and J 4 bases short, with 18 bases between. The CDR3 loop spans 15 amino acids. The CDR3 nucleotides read TGTGCCAGCAACTACTTGGGGGGGGGCTCAGATACGCAGTATTTT. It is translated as CASNYLGGGSDTQYF.

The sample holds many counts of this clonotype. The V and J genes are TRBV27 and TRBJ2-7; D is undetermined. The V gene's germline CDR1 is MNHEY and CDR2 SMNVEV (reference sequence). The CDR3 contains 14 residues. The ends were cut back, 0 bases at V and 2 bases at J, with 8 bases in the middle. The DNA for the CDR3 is TGTGCCAGCAGTTTATCAGGGTGGACCTACGAGCAGTACTTC. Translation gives CASSLSGWTYEQYF.

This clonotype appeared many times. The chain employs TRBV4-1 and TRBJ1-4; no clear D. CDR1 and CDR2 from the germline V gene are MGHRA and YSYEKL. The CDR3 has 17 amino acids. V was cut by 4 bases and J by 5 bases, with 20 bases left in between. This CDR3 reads CASSLNPPLALNEKLFF. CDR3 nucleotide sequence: TGCGCCAGCAGCCTAAACCCTCCCCTAGCCTTAAATGAAAAACTGTTTTTT.

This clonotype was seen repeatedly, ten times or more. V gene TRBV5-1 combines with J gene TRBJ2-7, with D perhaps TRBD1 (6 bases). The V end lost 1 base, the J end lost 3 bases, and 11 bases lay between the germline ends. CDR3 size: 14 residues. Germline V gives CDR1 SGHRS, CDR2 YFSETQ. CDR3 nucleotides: TGCGCCAGCAGCTTGAACGACAGGATCTACGAGCAGTACTTC. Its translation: CASSLNDRIYEQYF.

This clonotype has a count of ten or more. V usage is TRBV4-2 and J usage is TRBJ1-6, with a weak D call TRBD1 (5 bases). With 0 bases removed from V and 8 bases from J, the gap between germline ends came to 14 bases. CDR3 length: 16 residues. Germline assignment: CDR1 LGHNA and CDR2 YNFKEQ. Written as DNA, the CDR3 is TGTGCCAGCAGCCAAGATCCCGGGGGTGGGGATTCACCCCTCCACTTT. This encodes CASSQDPGGGDSPLHF.

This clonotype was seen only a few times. The CDR3 DNA reads as TGCGCCAGCAGCCAAGATATTAACTCGAAGGGCTACACCTTC. It encodes CASSQDINSKGYTF. V and J are TRBV4-3 and TRBJ1-2, with D unclear. V was clipped by 0 bases and J by 8 bases, with 13 bases between them. The CDR3 runs 14 residues. Germline assignment: CDR1 LGHNA and CDR2 YSLEER.